This TCR beta chain was sequenced in a study of T cells in narcolepsy. Study in general: Donors had narcolepsy type 1 or type 2, or were healthy controls.

The assay was immunoSEQ multiplex PCR, and TCRdb's table has in-frame clones only and misses some. The table has under 35,000 clones, roughly four fifths seen once; the top ten hold 2.5% to 3%. Trimming left V 2 bases short and J 8 bases short, with 9 bases between. Germline CDR1 SGHDT, CDR2 YYEEEE. The CDR3 length is 12 residues. The sequence came from a human donor with narcolepsy. The chain has TRBV5-6 and TRBJ2-3; D is unresolved. Sequenced: CD45RA- memory CD4+ T cells from PBMCs. CDR3 in DNA: TGTGCCAGCAGCTTCGGGCGTGGTACGCAGTATTTT. As protein: CASSFGRGTQYF.